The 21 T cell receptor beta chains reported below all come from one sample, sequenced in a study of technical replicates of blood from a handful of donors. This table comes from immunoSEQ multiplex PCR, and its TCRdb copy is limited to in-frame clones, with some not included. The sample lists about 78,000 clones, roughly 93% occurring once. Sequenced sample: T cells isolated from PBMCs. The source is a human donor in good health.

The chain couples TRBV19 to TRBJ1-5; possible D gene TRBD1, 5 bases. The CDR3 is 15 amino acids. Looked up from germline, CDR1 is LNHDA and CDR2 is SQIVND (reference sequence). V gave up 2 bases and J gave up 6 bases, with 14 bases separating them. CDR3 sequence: CASSISGGYGQPQHF. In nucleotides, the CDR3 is TGTGCCAGTAGTATATCGGGGGGGTATGGTCAGCCCCAGCATTTT.

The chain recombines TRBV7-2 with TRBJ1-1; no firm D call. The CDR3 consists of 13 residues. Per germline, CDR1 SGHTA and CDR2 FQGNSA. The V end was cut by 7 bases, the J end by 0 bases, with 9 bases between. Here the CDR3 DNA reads TGTGCCAGCACCACCTATATGAACACTGAAGCTTTCTTT. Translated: CASTTYMNTEAFF.

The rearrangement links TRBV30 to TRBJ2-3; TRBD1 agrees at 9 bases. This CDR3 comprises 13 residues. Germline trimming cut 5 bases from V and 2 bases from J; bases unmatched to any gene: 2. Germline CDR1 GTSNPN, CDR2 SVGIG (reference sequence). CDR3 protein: CAWLQGATDTQYF. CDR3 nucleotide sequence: TGTGCCTGGCTACAGGGGGCCACAGATACGCAGTATTTT.

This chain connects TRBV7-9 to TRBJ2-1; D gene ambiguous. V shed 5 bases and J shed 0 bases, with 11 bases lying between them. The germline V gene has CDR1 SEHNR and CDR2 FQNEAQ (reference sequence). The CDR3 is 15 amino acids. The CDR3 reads CASSLSASSYNEQFF. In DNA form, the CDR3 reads TGTGCCAGCAGCCTAAGCGCGAGCTCCTACAATGAGCAGTTCTTC.

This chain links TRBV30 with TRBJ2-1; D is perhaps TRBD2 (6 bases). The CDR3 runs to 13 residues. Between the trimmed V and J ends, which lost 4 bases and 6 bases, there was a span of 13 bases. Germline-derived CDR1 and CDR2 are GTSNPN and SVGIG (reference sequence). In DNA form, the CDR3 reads TGTGCCTGGATGCGGGGATCTTTCAATGAGCAGTTCTTC. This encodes CAWMRGSFNEQFF.

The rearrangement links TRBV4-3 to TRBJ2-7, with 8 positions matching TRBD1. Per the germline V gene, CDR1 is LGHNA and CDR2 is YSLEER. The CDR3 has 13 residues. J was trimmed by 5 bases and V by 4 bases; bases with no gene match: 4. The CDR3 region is CASSLTGGNEQYF. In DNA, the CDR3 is TGCGCCAGCAGCCTTACAGGGGGTAACGAGCAGTACTTC.

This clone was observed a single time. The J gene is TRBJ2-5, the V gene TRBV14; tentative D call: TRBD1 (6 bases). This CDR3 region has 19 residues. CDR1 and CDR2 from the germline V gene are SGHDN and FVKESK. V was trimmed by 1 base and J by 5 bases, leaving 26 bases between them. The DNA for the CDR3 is TGTGCCAGCAGCCAAGGGGAGCCCCGGACAGAGACCGTCCGGGAGACCCAGTACTTC. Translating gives CASSQGEPRTETVRETQYF.

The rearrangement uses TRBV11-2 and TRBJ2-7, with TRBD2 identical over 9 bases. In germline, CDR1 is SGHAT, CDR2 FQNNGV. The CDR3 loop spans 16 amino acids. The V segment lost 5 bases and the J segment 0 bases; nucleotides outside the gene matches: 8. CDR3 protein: CASSRSGRSSSYEQYF. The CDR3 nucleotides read TGTGCCAGCAGCAGAAGCGGGAGGTCAAGCTCCTACGAGCAGTACTTC.

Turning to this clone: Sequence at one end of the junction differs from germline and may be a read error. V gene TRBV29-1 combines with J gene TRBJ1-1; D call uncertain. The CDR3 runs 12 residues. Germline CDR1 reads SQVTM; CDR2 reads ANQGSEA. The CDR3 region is CSVEDNPYEAFF. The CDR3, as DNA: TGCAGCGTCGAAGACAATCCCTATGAAGCTTTCTTT.

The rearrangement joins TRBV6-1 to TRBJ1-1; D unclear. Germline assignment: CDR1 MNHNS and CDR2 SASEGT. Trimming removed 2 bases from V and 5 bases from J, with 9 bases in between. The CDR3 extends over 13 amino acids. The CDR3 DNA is TGTGCCAGCAGTGAAAAGGTGGAGACTGAAGCTTTCTTT. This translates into CASSEKVETEAFF.

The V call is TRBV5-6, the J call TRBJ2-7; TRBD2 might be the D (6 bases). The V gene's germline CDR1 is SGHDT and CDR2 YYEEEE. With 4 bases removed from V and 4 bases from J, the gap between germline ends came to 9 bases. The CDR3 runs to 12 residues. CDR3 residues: CASSIGGYEQYF. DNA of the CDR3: TGTGCCAGCAGCATTGGAGGGTACGAGCAGTACTTC.

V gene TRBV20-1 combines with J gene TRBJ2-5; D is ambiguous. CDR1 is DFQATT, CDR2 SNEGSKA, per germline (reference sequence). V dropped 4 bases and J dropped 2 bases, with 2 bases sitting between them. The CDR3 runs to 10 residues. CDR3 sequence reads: CSATQETQYF. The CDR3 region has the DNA TGCAGTGCTACACAAGAGACCCAGTACTTC.

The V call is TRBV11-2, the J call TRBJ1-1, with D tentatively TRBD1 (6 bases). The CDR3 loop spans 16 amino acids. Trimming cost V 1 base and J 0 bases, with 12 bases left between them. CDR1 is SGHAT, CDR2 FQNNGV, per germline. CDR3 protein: CASSLGTGWMNTEAFF. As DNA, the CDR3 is TGTGCCAGCAGCTTAGGCACAGGGTGGATGAACACTGAAGCTTTCTTT.

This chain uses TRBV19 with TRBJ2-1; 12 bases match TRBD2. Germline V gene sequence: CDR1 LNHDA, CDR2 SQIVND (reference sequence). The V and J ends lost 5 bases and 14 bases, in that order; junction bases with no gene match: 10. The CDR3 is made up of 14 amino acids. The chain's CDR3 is CASSPRTSGTTKFF. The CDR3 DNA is TGTGCCAGTAGTCCCCGGACTAGCGGGACGACGAAGTTCTTC.

The CDR3 is CAWSLVAYEQYF. In DNA, the CDR3 is TGTGCCTGGAGTTTAGTCGCCTACGAGCAGTACTTC. The V call is TRBV30, the J call TRBJ2-7; D uncertain. Per the germline V gene, CDR1 is GTSNPN and CDR2 is SVGIG (reference sequence). The germline V and J ends were trimmed by 2 bases and 2 bases, with 7 bases remaining between them. This CDR3 is built from 12 residues. Looking up the rest from reference TRBV30 and TRBJ2-7 gives the full variable domain: SQTIHQWPATLVQPVGSPLSLECTVEGTSNPNLYWYRQAAGRGLQLLFYSVGIGQISSEVPQNLSASRPQDRQFILSSKKLLLSDSGFYLCAWSLVAYEQYFGPGTRLTVT.

CDR3 sequence reads: CASSFLGAGDTEAFF. The CDR3 nucleotides read TGTGCCAGCAGTTTCCTAGGGGCTGGAGACACTGAAGCTTTCTTT. The genes are TRBV28 and TRBJ1-1; tentatively, D is TRBD1 (5 bases). The CDR3 totals 15 residues. Trimming removed 3 bases at V and 3 bases at J, with 14 bases between. From germline, CDR1 is MDHEN and CDR2 SYDVKM.

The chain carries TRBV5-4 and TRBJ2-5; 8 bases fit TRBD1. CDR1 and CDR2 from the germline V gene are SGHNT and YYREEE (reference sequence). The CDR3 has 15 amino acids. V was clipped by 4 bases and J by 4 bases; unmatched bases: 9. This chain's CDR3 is CASSADWDRTETQYF. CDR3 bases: TGTGCCAGCAGCGCGGATTGGGACAGGACAGAGACCCAGTACTTC. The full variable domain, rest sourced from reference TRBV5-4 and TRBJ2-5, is ETGVTQSPTHLIKTRGQQVTLRCSSQSGHNTVSWYQQALGQGPQFIFQYYREEENGRGNFPPRFSGLQFPNYSSELNVNALELDDSALYLCASSADWDRTETQYFGPGTRLLVL.

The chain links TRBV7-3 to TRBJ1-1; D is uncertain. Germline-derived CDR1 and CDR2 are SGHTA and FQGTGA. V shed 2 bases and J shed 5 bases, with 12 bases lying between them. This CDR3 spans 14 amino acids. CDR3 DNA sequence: TGTGCCAGCAGCTTAGAAGCGGGGAATACTGAAGCTTTCTTT. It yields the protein CASSLEAGNTEAFF.

CDR3 DNA: TGTGCCAGCAGCGAGGGGGACAGGGACGAAAAACTGTTTTTT. The encoded protein is CASSEGDRDEKLFF. The V call is TRBV9, the J call TRBJ1-4, with 9 nucleotides matching TRBD1. This CDR3 spans 14 amino acids. V lost 3 bases and J lost 8; bases outside the gene matches: 5. The germline V gene has CDR1 SGDLS and CDR2 YYNGEE.

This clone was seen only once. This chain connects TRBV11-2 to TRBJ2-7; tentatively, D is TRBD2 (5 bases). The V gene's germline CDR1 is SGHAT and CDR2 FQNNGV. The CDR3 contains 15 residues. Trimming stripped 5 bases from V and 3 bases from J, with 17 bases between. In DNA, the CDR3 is TGTGCCAGCAGCCTAGCTAGTGGATCCCTCTACGAGCAGTACTTC. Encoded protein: CASSLASGSLYEQYF.

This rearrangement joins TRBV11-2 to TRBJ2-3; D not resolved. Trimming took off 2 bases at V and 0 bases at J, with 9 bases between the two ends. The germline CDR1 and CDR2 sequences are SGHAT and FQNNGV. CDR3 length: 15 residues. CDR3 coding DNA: TGTGCCAGCAGCTTATATTTGCAGAGCACAGATACGCAGTATTTT. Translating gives CASSLYLQSTDTQYF.